The present entry profiles one T cell receptor (beta chain) with its context. Its antigen is not identified. Clones were sequenced by immunoSEQ multiplex PCR, and TCRdb holds only the in-frame ones, with some missing. The repertoire holds about 110,000 clones, about 90% seen once, with around 8% in the top ten. This entry comes from a study of T cell responses to AZD1222 COVID-19 vaccine. Notes on the study in general: Clonal diversity was possibly underestimated; the donors were predominantly white British and more often female.

This clonotype was obtained from an adult who received the AZD1222 COVID-19 vaccine. Sequencing was performed on peripheral blood, taken 28 days after the second AZD1222 dose.

The CDR3 coding sequence is TGTGCCAGCAGCTCGGCAGGGGGCTATGGCTACACCTTC. This translates into CASSSAGGYGYTF. V is TRBV7-2 and J is TRBJ1-2, with 7 bases lining up with TRBD1. J gave up 4 bases and V 4 bases, and 3 bases lay outside the gene matches. CDR3 length: 13 residues. Germline V CDR1 and CDR2: SGHTA, FQGNSA. Filled out from reference TRBV7-2 and TRBJ1-2, the complete variable domain reads GAGVSQSPSNKVTEKGKDVELRCDPISGHTALYWYRQSLGQGLEFLIYFQGNSAPDKSGLPSDRFSAERTGGSVSTLTIQRTQQEDSAVYLCASSSAGGYGYTFGSGTRLTVV.